Below, 9 T cell receptor beta chains from the same sample are listed, as sequenced in a study of CD8+ T cells in alopecia areata. RNA extraction was followed by reverse transcription into cDNA, which acted as the sequencing template. Produced via immunoSEQ multiplex PCR; TCRdb's table is partial and in-frame only. The sample has around 200,000 clones; 45% to 65% are singletons. Treatment denoted: oral pan-JAK inhibitor, 5-10 mg twice daily. The material sequenced was CD4+ T cells sorted from blood, taken at week 4, from a patient treated with tofacitinib. The source is a human donor with alopecia areata.

This chain links TRBV30 with TRBJ2-4, with D perhaps matching TRBD1 (6 bases). Germline V gene data show CDR1 as GTSNPN and CDR2 as SVGIG (reference sequence). There are 13 residues in the CDR3. Trimming removed 3 bases at V and 6 bases at J, with 12 bases between. CDR3 residues: CAWSSRGTNIQYF. CDR3 coding DNA: TGTGCCTGGAGCTCCAGGGGCACAAACATTCAGTACTTC.

Remarks on this clone: The sample contains more than one DNA sequence encoding this CDR3. V is TRBV19 and J is TRBJ2-5, with TRBD1 matching 7 bases. CDR3 length: 15 residues. Per germline, CDR1 LNHDA and CDR2 SQIVND (reference sequence). Unmatched junction bases numbered 3, after V lost 1 base and J lost 1 base. CDR3 loop: CASSIARDSQETQYF. Written as DNA, the CDR3 is TGTGCCAGTAGTATAGCAAGGGACAGCCAAGAGACCCAGTACTTC. Full variable domain (missing parts from reference TRBV19 and TRBJ2-5): DGGITQSPKYLFRKEGQNVTLSCEQNLNHDAMYWYRQDPGQGLRLIYYSQIVNDFQKGDIAEGYSVSREKKESFPLTVTSAQKNPTAFYLCASSIARDSQETQYFGPGTRLLVL.

The rearrangement links TRBV5-1 to TRBJ2-5, with D possibly matching TRBD1 (6 bases). This CDR3 spans 14 amino acids. Germline-derived CDR1 and CDR2 are SGHRS and YFSETQ. The V end was cut by 4 bases, the J end by 1 base, with 11 bases between. The CDR3 DNA is TGCGCCAGCAGCCGGAAAGGGGGCCAAGAGACCCAGTACTTC. Translating gives CASSRKGGQETQYF.

This clone has just a few counts. J is TRBJ1-4 and V is TRBV29-1, with TRBD1 as a possible D gene (6 bases). The germline CDR1 and CDR2 sequences are SQVTM and ANQGSEA. V lost 5 bases and J 6 bases, leaving 13 bases between the germline ends. The CDR3 consists of 13 residues. In nucleotides, the CDR3 is TGCAGCGTTAACACAGGGATGGATGAAAAACTGTTTTTT. Its protein is CSVNTGMDEKLFF. Full variable domain (rest looked up from reference TRBV29-1 and TRBJ1-4): SAVISQKPSRDICQRGTSLTIQCQVDSQVTMMFWYRQQPGQSLTLIATANQGSEATYESGFVIDKFPISRPNLTFSTLTVSNMSPEDSSIYLCSVNTGMDEKLFFGSGTQLSVL.

This chain uses TRBV5-4 with TRBJ1-3, with a possible D match to TRBD1 (5 bases). Germline V lookup: CDR1 SGHNT, CDR2 YYREEE (reference sequence). The V gene lost 4 bases and the J gene lost 4 bases, with 15 bases spanning the gap. This CDR3 contains 15 residues. CDR3 sequence: CASSPAGNSGNTIYF. CDR3 DNA: TGTGCCAGCAGCCCGGCAGGGAACTCAGGAAACACCATATATTTT.

The rearrangement links TRBV7-2 to TRBJ2-3; 7 nucleotides agree with TRBD1. The germline V gene has CDR1 SGHTA and CDR2 FQGNSA. The CDR3 covers 17 residues. V trimming: 1 base; J trimming: 0 bases; junction bases outside the gene matches: 7. CDR3 DNA: TGTGCCAGCAGCTTAGTGGGACAGACTTCTAGCACAGATACGCAGTATTTT. It encodes CASSLVGQTSSTDTQYF.

The chain links TRBV11-1 to TRBJ2-7; TRBD1 agrees at 9 bases. This CDR3 region has 14 residues. Germline V CDR1 and CDR2: SGHAT, FQDESV (reference sequence). V was clipped by 3 bases and J by 3 bases; unmatched bases: 3. CDR3 residues: CASSFKGQGYEQYF. In nucleotides, the CDR3 is TGTGCCAGCAGCTTTAAGGGACAGGGCTACGAGCAGTACTTC.

This clone showed up just a few times. This chain uses TRBV30 with TRBJ1-5; possibly TRBD1 for D (5 bases). Trimming left V 4 bases short and J 4 bases short, with 17 bases between. Per the germline V gene, CDR1 is GTSNPN and CDR2 is SVGIG (reference sequence). The CDR3 runs 15 residues. The CDR3 loop is CAWNEGRVGNQPQHF. In DNA form, the CDR3 reads TGTGCCTGGAATGAGGGCAGGGTAGGGAATCAGCCCCAGCATTTT.

The CDR3 nucleotides read TGTGCCAGCAGTTTCGTGACGGGAGTTGGAATCTACGAGCAGTACTTC. This translates into CASSFVTGVGIYEQYF. The genes are TRBV27 and TRBJ2-7, with TRBD2 as a possible D gene (6 bases). The CDR3 loop spans 16 amino acids. Germline V gene lookup returns CDR1 MNHEY and CDR2 SMNVEV (reference sequence). Trimming took 3 bases from V and 3 from J, leaving 18 bases between them.